The source of this TCR beta chain is a study of blood T cell repertoires in COVID-19. Trimming shortened V by 10 bases and J by 1 base, and 10 bases separated the two germline ends. The CDR3 contains 12 residues. The germline V gene encodes CDR1 MNHEY and CDR2 SVGAGI. Some clones are missing from TCRdb's copy, which holds only in-frame ones; the method was immunoSEQ multiplex PCR. The sample includes over 60,000 clones, 65% to 90% of them seen just once. The V gene is TRBV6-5, the J gene TRBJ1-1, with D possibly TRBD1 on 6 matching bases. Sequencing used peripheral blood. This sequence was found in an older man with active or convalescent COVID-19. In DNA, the CDR3 is TGTGCCACTTCGACAGGGAACACTGAAGCTTTCTTT. This encodes CATSTGNTEAFF.